This TCR beta chain came from a study of cytomegalovirus exposure and HLA in healthy donors. Study summary: For the approximately 400 genotyped donors, roughly 80% fell within the Caucasian-associated ancestry cluster. Study conclusions and caveats: In terms of immune exposure information, only CMV serostatus was available. Listed as cytomegalovirus-associated were over 150 TCR beta chains.

This CDR3 is 13 amino acids long. The ends were cut back, 1 base at V and 11 bases at J, with 14 bases in the middle. CDR1 MNHEY and CDR2 SMNVEV come from the germline V gene (reference sequence). Both 60 Vbeta primers and 13 Jbeta primers went into the PCR. Method: immunoSEQ multiplex PCR; TCRdb's copy keeps in-frame clones and lacks some. The sample lists around 140,000 clones; around four fifths were seen once. As for this clone: Its antigen remains unknown.

The TCR comes from a man aged 40-49 years in good health and CMV-seronegative. V is TRBV27 and J is TRBJ2-5; D is unresolved. The specimen was PBMCs. The CDR3 here is CASSLYRQAVQYF. The DNA for the CDR3 is TGTGCCAGCAGTTTATATAGGCAGGCAGTGCAGTACTTC.